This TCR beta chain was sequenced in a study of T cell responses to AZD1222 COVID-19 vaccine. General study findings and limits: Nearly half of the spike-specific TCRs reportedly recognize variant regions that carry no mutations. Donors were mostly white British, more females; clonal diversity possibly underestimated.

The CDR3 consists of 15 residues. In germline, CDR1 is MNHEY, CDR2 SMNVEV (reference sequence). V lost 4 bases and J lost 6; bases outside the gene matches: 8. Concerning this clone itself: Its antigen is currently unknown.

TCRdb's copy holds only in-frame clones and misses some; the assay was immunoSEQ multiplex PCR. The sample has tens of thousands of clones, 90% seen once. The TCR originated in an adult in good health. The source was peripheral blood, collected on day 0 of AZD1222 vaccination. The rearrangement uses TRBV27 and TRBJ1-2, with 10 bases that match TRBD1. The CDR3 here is CASSWGQTGGDGYTF. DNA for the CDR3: TGTGCCAGCAGTTGGGGACAGACAGGGGGCGATGGCTACACCTTC.